This T cell receptor beta chain comes out of a study of T-cell reconstitution after alpha-beta-depleted transplantation in children. TCRbeta library construction was performed incorporating unique molecular identifiers. TCRdb independently ran MiXCR on the PCR reads; one entry per CDR3 protein. Of approximately 350,000 distinct CDR3 sequences in the sample, 10% were seen once. This CDR3 has 16 amino acids. With V trimmed by 5 bases and J by 7 bases, 10 bases remained unmatched. The germline gives CDR1 SGHAT, CDR2 FQNNGV. The sequenced sample was PBMCs from the stem cell graft donor, obtained from the stem cell graft. This chain uses TRBV11-2 with TRBJ2-1; 11 nucleotides align to TRBD2. This sequence was found in a human donor who donated a stem cell graft to a child with acute lymphoblastic leukemia. Here the CDR3 reads CASSASGRPRGNEQFF. The DNA of the CDR3 is TGTGCCAGCAGCGCTAGCGGGAGGCCCCGAGGGAATGAGCAGTTCTTC.